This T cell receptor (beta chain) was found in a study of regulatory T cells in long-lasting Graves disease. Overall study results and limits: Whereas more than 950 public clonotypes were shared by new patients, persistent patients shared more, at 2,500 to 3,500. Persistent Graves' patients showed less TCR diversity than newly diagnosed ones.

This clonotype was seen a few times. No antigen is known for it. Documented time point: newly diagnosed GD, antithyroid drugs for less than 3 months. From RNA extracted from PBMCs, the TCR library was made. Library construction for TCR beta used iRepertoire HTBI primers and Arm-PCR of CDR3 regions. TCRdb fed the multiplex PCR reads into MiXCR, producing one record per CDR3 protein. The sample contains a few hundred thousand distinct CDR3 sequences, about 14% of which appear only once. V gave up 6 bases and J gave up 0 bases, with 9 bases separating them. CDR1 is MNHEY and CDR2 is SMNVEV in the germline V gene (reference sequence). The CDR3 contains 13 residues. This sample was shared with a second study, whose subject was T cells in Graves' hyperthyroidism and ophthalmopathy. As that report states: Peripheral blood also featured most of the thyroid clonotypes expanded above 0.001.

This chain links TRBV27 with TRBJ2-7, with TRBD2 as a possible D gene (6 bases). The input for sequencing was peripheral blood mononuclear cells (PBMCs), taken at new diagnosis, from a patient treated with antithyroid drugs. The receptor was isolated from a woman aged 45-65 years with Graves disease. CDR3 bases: TGTGCCAGCAGGAGGACTAACTCCTACGAGCAGTACTTC. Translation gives CASRRTNSYEQYF.